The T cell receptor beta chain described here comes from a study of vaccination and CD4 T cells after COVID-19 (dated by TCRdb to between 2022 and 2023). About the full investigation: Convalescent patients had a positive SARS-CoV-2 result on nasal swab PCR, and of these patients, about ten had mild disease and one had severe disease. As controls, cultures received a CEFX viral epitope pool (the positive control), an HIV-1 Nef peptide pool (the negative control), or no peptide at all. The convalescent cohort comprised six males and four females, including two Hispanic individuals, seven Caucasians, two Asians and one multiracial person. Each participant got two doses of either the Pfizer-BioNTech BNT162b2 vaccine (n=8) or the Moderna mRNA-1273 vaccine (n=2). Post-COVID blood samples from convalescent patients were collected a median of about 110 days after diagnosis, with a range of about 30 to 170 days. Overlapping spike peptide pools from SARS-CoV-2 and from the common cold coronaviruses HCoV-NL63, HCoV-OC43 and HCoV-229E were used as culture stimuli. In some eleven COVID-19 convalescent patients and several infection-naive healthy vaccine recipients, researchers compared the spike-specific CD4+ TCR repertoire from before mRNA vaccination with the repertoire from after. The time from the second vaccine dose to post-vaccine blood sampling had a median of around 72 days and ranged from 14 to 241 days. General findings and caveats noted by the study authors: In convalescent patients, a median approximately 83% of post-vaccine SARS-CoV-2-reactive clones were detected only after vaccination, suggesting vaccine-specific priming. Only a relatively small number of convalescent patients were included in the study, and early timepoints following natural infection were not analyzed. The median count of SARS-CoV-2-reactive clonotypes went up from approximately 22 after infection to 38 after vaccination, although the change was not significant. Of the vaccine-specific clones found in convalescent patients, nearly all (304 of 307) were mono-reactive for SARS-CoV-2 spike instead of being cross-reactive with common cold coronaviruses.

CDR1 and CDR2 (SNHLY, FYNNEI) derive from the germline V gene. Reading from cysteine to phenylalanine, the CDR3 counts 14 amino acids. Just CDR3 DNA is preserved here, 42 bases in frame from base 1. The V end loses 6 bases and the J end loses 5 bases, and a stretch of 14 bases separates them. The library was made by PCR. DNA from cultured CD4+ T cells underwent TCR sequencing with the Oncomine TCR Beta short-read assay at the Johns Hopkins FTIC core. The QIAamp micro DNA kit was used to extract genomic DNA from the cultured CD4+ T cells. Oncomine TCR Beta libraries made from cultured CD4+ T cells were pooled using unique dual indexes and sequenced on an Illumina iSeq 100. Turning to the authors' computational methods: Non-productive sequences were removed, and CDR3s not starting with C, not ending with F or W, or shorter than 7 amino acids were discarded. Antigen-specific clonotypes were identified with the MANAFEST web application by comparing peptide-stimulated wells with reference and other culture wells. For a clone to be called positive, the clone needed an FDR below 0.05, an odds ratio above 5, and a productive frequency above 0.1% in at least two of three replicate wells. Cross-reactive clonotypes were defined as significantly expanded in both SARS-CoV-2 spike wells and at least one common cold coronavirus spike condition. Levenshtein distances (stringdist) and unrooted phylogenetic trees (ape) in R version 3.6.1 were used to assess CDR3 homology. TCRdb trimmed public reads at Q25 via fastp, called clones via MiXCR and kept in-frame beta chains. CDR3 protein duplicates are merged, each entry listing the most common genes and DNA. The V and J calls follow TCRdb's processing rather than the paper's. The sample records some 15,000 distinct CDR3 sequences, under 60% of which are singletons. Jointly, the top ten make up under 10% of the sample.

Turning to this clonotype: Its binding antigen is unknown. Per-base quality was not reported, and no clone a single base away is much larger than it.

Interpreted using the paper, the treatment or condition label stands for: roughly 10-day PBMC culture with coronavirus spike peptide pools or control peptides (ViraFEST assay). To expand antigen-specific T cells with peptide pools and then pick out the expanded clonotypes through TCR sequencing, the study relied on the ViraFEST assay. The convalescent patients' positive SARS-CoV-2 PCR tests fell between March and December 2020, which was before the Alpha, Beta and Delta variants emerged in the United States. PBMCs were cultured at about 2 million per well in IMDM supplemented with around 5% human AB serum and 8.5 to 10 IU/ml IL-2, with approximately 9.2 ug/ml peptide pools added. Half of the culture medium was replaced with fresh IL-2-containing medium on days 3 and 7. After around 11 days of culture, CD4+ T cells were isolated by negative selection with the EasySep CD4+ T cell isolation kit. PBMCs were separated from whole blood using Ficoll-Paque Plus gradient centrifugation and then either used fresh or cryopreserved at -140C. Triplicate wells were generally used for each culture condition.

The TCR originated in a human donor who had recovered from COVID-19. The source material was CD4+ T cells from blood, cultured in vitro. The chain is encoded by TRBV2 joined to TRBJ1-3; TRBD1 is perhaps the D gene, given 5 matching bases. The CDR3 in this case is CASSGPTERNTIYF. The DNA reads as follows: TGTGCCAGCAGCGGCCCGACAGAGAGAAACACCATATATTTT.